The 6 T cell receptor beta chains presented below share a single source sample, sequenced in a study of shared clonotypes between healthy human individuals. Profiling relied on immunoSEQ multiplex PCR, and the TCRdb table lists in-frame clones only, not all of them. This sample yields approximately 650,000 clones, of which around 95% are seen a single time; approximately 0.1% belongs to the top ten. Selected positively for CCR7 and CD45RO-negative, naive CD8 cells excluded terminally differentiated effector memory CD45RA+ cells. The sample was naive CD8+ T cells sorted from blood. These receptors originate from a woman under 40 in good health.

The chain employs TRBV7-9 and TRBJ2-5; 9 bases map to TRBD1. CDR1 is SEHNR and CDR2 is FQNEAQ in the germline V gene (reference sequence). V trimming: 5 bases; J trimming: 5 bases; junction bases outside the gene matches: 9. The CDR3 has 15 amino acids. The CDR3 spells CASSTRDREMETQYF. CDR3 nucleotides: TGTGCCAGCAGCACCCGGGACAGGGAGATGGAGACCCAGTACTTC.

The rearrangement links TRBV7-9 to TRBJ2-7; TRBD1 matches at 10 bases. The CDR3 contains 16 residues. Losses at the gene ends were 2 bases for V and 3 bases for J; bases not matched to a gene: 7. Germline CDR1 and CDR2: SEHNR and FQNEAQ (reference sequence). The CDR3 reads CASSLTTGTGDYEQYF. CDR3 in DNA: TGTGCCAGCAGCTTAACCACCGGGACAGGGGACTACGAGCAGTACTTC. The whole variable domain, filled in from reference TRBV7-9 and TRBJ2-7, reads DTGVSQNPRHKITKRGQNVTFRCDPISEHNRLYWYRQTLGQGPEFLTYFQNEAQLEKSRLLSDRFSAERPKGSFSTLEIQRTEQGDSAMYLCASSLTTGTGDYEQYFGPGTRLTVT.

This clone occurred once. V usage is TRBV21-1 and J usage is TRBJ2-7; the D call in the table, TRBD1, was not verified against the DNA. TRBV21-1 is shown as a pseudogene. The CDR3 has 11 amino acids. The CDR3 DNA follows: TGTGCCAGCAGCAAATGGGGCAAGCAGTACTTC. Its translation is CASSKWGKQYF.

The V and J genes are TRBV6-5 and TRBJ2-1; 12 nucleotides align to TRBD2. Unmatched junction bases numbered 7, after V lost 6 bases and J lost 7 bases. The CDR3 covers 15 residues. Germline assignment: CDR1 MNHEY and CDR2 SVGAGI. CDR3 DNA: TGTGCCAGCAGGGTACTAGCGGGAGGCCATAATGAGCAGTTCTTC. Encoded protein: CASRVLAGGHNEQFF.

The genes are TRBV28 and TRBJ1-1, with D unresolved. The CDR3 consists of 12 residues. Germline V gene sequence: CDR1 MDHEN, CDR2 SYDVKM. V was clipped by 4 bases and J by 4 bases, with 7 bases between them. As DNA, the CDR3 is TGTGCCAGCAGTTCCGACGGCACTGAAGCTTTCTTT. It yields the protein CASSSDGTEAFF.

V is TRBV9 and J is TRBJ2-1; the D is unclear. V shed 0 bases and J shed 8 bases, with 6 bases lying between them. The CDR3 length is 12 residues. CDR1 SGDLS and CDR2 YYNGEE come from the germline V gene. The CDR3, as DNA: TGTGCCAGCAGCGTAGTGGCCGATGAGCAGTTCTTC. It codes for CASSVVADEQFF.